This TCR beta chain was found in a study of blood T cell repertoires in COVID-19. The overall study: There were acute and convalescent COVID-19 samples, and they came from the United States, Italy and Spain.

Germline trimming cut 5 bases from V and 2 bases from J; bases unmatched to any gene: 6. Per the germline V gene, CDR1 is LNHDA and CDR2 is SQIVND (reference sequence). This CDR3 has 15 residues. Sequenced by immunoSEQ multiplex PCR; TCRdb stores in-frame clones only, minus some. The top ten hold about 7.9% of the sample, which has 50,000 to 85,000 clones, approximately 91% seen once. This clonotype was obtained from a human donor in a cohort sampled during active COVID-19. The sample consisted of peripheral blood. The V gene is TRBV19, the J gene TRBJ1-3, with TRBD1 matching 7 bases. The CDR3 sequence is CASSAYRGPGNTIYF. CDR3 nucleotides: TGTGCCAGTAGTGCCTACAGGGGACCTGGAAACACCATATATTTT.